The 26 T cell receptor beta chains given below trace back to one sample, sequenced in a study of shared clonotypes between healthy human individuals. In the naive CD8 group, cells lacked CD45RO and were positively selected for CCR7, so terminally differentiated effector memory CD45RA+ cells were left out. The data were produced by immunoSEQ multiplex PCR, yet TCRdb's version contains in-frame clones alone and is incomplete. The sample lists hundreds of thousands of clones; 80% to 95% were seen once. Sequencing used naive CD8+ T cells sorted from blood. The origin of the receptors is a man younger than 40 in good health.

The chain combines TRBV7-9 with TRBJ2-5; D not certain. The CDR3 covers 14 residues. Trimming removed 3 bases at V and 1 base at J, with 9 bases between. Germline V CDR1 and CDR2: SEHNR, FQNEAQ (reference sequence). The CDR3 reads CASSLIGAQETQYF. The DNA of the CDR3 is TGTGCCAGCAGCTTGATAGGTGCCCAAGAGACCCAGTACTTC.

The chain carries TRBV6-5 and TRBJ1-1; 8 bases are a match to TRBD1. CDR1 MNHEY and CDR2 SVGAGI come from the germline V gene. This CDR3 has 15 amino acids. J was trimmed by 10 bases and V by 1 base; bases with no gene match: 11. The chain's CDR3 is CASSYLLGQGYIAFF. DNA of the CDR3: TGTGCCAGCAGTTACTTGCTCGGACAGGGTTACATAGCTTTCTTT.

CDR3 amino acids: CAWMDQGRLYEQYF. CDR3 coding DNA: TGTGCCTGGATGGATCAGGGGAGGCTCTACGAGCAGTACTTC. The V call is TRBV30, the J call TRBJ2-7; either TRBD1 or TRBD2 may supply D (6 bases each). The CDR3 loop spans 14 amino acids. Germline lookup yields CDR1 GTSNPN and CDR2 SVGIG (reference sequence). Between the trimmed V and J ends, which lost 4 bases and 3 bases, there was a span of 16 bases.

This clone has just one count. The chain carries TRBV7-9 and TRBJ2-7, with a possible D match to TRBD1 (6 bases). Trimming stripped 7 bases from V and 4 bases from J, with 11 bases between. CDR3 length: 12 residues. The V gene's germline CDR1 is SEHNR and CDR2 FQNEAQ (reference sequence). For the CDR3, the DNA is TGTGCCAGCACCAATCAGGGGTACGAGCAGTACTTC. This translates into CASTNQGYEQYF.

This clone was counted between two and nine times. The chain has TRBV4-2 and TRBJ2-3, with 13 bases matching TRBD2. The V gene's germline CDR1 is LGHNA and CDR2 YNFKEQ. The V and J ends lost 3 bases and 6 bases, in that order; junction bases with no gene match: 12. The CDR3 is made up of 18 amino acids. Here the CDR3 reads CASSQYEFKLAGGDTQYF. Here the CDR3 DNA reads TGTGCCAGCAGCCAGTACGAATTTAAACTAGCGGGAGGGGATACGCAGTATTTT.

V is TRBV4-3 and J is TRBJ2-1, with TRBD1 matching 10 bases. This CDR3 contains 15 residues. The V and J ends lost 4 bases and 9 bases, in that order; junction bases with no gene match: 9. CDR1 LGHNA and CDR2 YSLEER come from the germline V gene. In DNA, the CDR3 is TGCGCCAGCAGCCGCCCGGGACAGGGGTACGGTGAGCAGTTCTTC. Its protein product is CASSRPGQGYGEQFF.

The CDR3 coding sequence is TGTGCCAGCAGCGCGACCCTTGGACAGAACACCGGGGAGCTGTTTTTT. Protein sequence: CASSATLGQNTGELFF. The rearrangement uses TRBV9 and TRBJ2-2; weak D call: TRBD1 (5 bases). Germline V CDR1 and CDR2: SGDLS, YYNGEE. Trimming pared 3 bases from V and 1 base from J, leaving 13 bases between. This CDR3 comprises 16 residues.

The rearrangement joins TRBV11-2 to TRBJ1-4; D ambiguous. The germline gives CDR1 SGHAT, CDR2 FQNNGV. The CDR3 runs to 16 residues. The V gene lost 1 base and the J gene lost 3 bases, with 12 bases spanning the gap. CDR3 protein: CASSLVKGYSNEKLFF. Written as DNA, the CDR3 is TGTGCCAGCAGCTTAGTTAAAGGTTATTCTAATGAAAAACTGTTTTTT.

This clone has just one count. The chain uses TRBV7-9 and TRBJ2-7; D may be TRBD1 (6 bases). The ends were cut back, 2 bases at V and 3 bases at J, with 17 bases in the middle. The CDR3 is 16 amino acids. In germline, CDR1 is SEHNR, CDR2 FQNEAQ (reference sequence). The CDR3 loop is CASSLSLQGKYYEQYF. In DNA, the CDR3 is TGTGCCAGCAGCTTATCGCTGCAGGGGAAGTACTACGAGCAGTACTTC.

Worth noting for this clone: In the same sample, other DNA sequences code for this CDR3. V usage is TRBV27 and J usage is TRBJ2-7, with no clear D. The CDR3 length is 14 residues. Trimming cost V 3 bases and J 0 bases, with 9 bases left between them. CDR1 and CDR2 (germline): MNHEY, SMNVEV (reference sequence). The CDR3 is CASSFSRSSYEQYF. The CDR3 coding sequence is TGTGCCAGCAGTTTTTCTAGGAGCTCCTACGAGCAGTACTTC.

This clone has a count of ten or more. The chain is built from TRBV6-1 and TRBJ2-7, with 7 bases identical to TRBD2. Germline lookup yields CDR1 MNHNS and CDR2 SASEGT. This CDR3 has 16 amino acids. The trim removed 4 bases at V and 3 bases at J, leaving 12 bases unmatched. The CDR3 DNA reads TGTGCCAGCAGTGTGCGCGGACGTGGGGGGGACTACGAGCAGTACTTC. Translating gives CASSVRGRGGDYEQYF.

As for this clone: Other DNA sequences in this sample translate to the same CDR3. The chain recombines TRBV7-9 with TRBJ2-3, with 7 positions matching TRBD1. V trimming: 2 bases; J trimming: 6 bases; junction bases outside the gene matches: 2. Per germline, CDR1 SEHNR and CDR2 FQNEAQ (reference sequence). CDR3 size: 13 residues. CDR3 coding DNA: TGTGCCAGCAGCTTAACAGGGGCCGATACGCAGTATTTT. This gives the protein CASSLTGADTQYF.

The J gene is TRBJ2-7, the V gene TRBV19; 7 nucleotides align to TRBD2. V trimming: 5 bases; J trimming: 2 bases; junction bases outside the gene matches: 12. Germline CDR1 is LNHDA and CDR2 is SQIVND (reference sequence). CDR3 size: 16 residues. The CDR3, as DNA: TGTGCCAGTAGTCCATCCTACGGGGGGAGGGCCTACGAGCAGTACTTC. Protein product: CASSPSYGGRAYEQYF.

This sequence joins TRBV5-6 and TRBJ1-5, with 7 bases identical to TRBD1. Germline CDR1 is SGHDT and CDR2 is YYEEEE. The CDR3 is made up of 14 amino acids. V was clipped by 5 bases and J by 1 base; unmatched bases: 3. In DNA form, the CDR3 reads TGTGCCAGCAGTCGACAGGGAAGCAATCAGCCCCAGCATTTT. It is translated as CASSRQGSNQPQHF.

In the case of this clone: The identical CDR3 is also encoded by other nucleotide sequences in the sample. The gene calls are TRBV9 and TRBJ2-3, with TRBD2 identical over 10 bases. With V trimmed by 0 bases and J by 0 bases, 1 base remained unmatched. From germline, CDR1 is SGDLS and CDR2 YYNGEE. The CDR3 covers 16 residues. This CDR3 reads CASSVVTSGSTDTQYF. CDR3 nucleotides: TGTGCCAGCAGCGTAGTGACTAGCGGGAGCACAGATACGCAGTATTTT.

The CDR3 sequence is CASSFGGESYEQYF. In DNA form, the CDR3 reads TGTGCCAGCAGTTTTGGGGGGGAGTCCTACGAGCAGTACTTC. This sequence joins TRBV27 and TRBJ2-7, with 7 bases lining up with TRBD2. The CDR3 has 14 residues. Germline V lookup: CDR1 MNHEY, CDR2 SMNVEV (reference sequence). V lost 3 bases, J lost 1 base, and 3 bases stayed unmatched.

The genes are TRBV28 and TRBJ2-7; 7 nucleotides align to TRBD2. From germline, CDR1 is MDHEN and CDR2 SYDVKM. Losses at the gene ends were 5 bases for V and 6 bases for J; bases not matched to a gene: 10. This CDR3 is built from 14 residues. CDR3 protein: CASSPTGPGGEQYF. In DNA, the CDR3 is TGTGCCAGCAGTCCAACCGGGCCGGGGGGCGAGCAGTACTTC. Using reference TRBV28 and TRBJ2-7 for the parts outside the CDR3, the full variable domain is DVKVTQSSRYLVKRTGEKVFLECVQDMDHENMFWYRQDPGLGLRLIYFSYDVKMKEKGDIPEGYSVSREKKERFSLILESASTNQTSMYLCASSPTGPGGEQYFGPGTRLTVT.

V and J are TRBV5-5 and TRBJ1-4, with D maybe TRBD1 (6 bases). The CDR3 covers 15 residues. CDR1 and CDR2 from the germline V gene are SGHKS and YYEKEE (reference sequence). V was cut by 5 bases and J by 5 bases, with 16 bases left in between. DNA of the CDR3: TGTGCCAGCAGTACGGTGGGACAAGCGAATGAAAAACTGTTTTTT. This gives the protein CASSTVGQANEKLFF.

The chain recombines TRBV10-2 with TRBJ2-1; 8 bases fit TRBD2. In germline, CDR1 is WSHSY, CDR2 SAAADI. The length of the CDR3 is 14 residues. Trimming at V came to 4 bases and at J to 7 bases, leaving 6 bases not matched to a gene. CDR3 sequence reads: CASSVPGLGNEQFF. The CDR3, as DNA: TGCGCCAGCAGTGTCCCGGGACTAGGGAATGAGCAGTTCTTC.

The chain employs TRBV7-9 and TRBJ2-1, with 9 bases fitting TRBD1. The germline V gene has CDR1 SEHNR and CDR2 FQNEAQ (reference sequence). J lost 5 bases, V lost 6 bases, and 8 bases had no gene match. The CDR3 sequence is 15 residues long. The CDR3 reads CASSNPGQGNNEQFF. CDR3 in DNA: TGTGCCAGCAGTAACCCGGGACAGGGAAACAATGAGCAGTTCTTC.

This sequence joins TRBV27 and TRBJ2-7, with TRBD1 matching over 9 bases. From germline, CDR1 is MNHEY and CDR2 SMNVEV (reference sequence). V shed 0 bases, J shed 6 bases, and the junction held 0 bases outside the gene matches. There are 13 residues in the CDR3. The CDR3 sequence is CASSLSGQGEQYF. CDR3 in DNA: TGTGCCAGCAGTTTATCGGGACAGGGCGAGCAGTACTTC.

V is TRBV7-3 and J is TRBJ2-2; 7 nucleotides line up with TRBD2. V lost 1 base, J lost 3 bases, and 5 bases stayed unmatched. Germline V gives CDR1 SGHTA, CDR2 FQGTGA. This CDR3 region has 16 residues. The CDR3, as DNA: TGTGCCAGCAGCTTAATCGGGAGGAGGGACACCGGGGAGCTGTTTTTT. Residues: CASSLIGRRDTGELFF.

The J gene is TRBJ2-5, the V gene TRBV7-7, with D possibly being TRBD1 (6 bases). The germline CDR1 and CDR2 sequences are SSHAT and FNYEAQ (reference sequence). The CDR3 loop spans 14 amino acids. V lost 3 bases, J lost 0 bases, and 8 bases lay in between. The CDR3 region has the DNA TGTGCCAGCAGCTTTAAGGGGGACCAAGAGACCCAGTACTTC. Its translation: CASSFKGDQETQYF.

The chain joins TRBV18 to TRBJ2-7; 9 bases map to TRBD1. This CDR3 comprises 16 residues. Germline V CDR1 and CDR2: KGHSH, LQKENI. Trimming removed 4 bases from V and 4 bases from J; junction bases left unmatched: 11. CDR3 sequence reads: CASSLRPGQGPYEQYF. In nucleotides, the CDR3 is TGTGCCAGCTCACTCCGACCGGGACAGGGACCGTACGAGCAGTACTTC.

The chain combines TRBV2 with TRBJ2-7, with D possibly matching TRBD2 (6 bases). The CDR3 runs 15 residues. CDR1 is SNHLY and CDR2 is FYNNEI in the germline V gene. V was cut by 7 bases and J by 1 base, with 17 bases left in between. The CDR3 protein is CASNRRDFRSYEQYF. The DNA of the CDR3 is TGTGCCAGCAATCGAAGGGACTTCCGATCCTACGAGCAGTACTTC.

This clone was recorded once. This sample includes further DNA sequences coding for the same CDR3. V is TRBV7-9 and J is TRBJ2-3; D uncertain. Per the germline V gene, CDR1 is SEHNR and CDR2 is FQNEAQ (reference sequence). CDR3 length equals 13 residues. The V and J ends lost 5 bases and 0 bases respectively, with 6 bases between them. Written as DNA, the CDR3 is TGTGCCAGCAGCCTCGACAGCACAGATACGCAGTATTTT. Amino acids: CASSLDSTDTQYF. The whole variable domain, filled in from reference TRBV7-9 and TRBJ2-3, reads DTGVSQNPRHKITKRGQNVTFRCDPISEHNRLYWYRQTLGQGPEFLTYFQNEAQLEKSRLLSDRFSAERPKGSFSTLEIQRTEQGDSAMYLCASSLDSTDTQYFGPGTRLTVL.